These 2 T cell receptor beta chains were sequenced from one sample in a study of blood T cells in healthy people across ages. A second about 6 to 12 cycle PCR used barcoded and J-beta primers. MiXCR was run by TCRdb on the 5' RACE reads, yielding one entry per CDR3 protein. Of hundreds of thousands of distinct CDR3 sequences listed, 58% are singletons. The sequenced material came from blood. The receptors were sampled from a young man in good health.

The count of this clonotype is one. This chain joins TRBV5-1 and TRBJ1-1; possible D gene TRBD1, 5 bases. Germline loops: CDR1 SGHRS, CDR2 YFSETQ. CDR3 length equals 14 residues. V lost 4 bases and J 5 bases, leaving 15 bases between the germline ends. Here the CDR3 reads CASSGHSGGTEAFF. DNA of the CDR3: TGCGCCAGCAGCGGGCACAGCGGGGGTACTGAAGCTTTCTTT.

Comments on this clonotype: Germline and junction disagree at one end, which may indicate a read error. The chain links TRBV6-5 to TRBJ2-7; D is ambiguous. The CDR3 spans 13 residues. Germline-derived CDR1 and CDR2 are MNHEY and SVGAGI. This CDR3 is CASSDSRTYEQYF. The CDR3 nucleotides are TGTGCCAGCAGTGACTCGCGGACCTACGAGCAGTACTTC.